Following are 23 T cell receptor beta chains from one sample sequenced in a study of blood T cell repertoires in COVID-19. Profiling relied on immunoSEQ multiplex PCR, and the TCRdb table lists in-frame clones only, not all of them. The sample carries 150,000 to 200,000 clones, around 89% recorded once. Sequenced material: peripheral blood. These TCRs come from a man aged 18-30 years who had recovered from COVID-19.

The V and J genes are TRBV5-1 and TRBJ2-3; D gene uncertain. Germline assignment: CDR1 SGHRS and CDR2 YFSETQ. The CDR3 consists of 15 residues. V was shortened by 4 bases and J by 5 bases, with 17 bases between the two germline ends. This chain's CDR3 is CASSPTAGSEDTQYF. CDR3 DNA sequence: TGCGCCAGCAGCCCTACTGCAGGTTCTGAAGATACGCAGTATTTT.

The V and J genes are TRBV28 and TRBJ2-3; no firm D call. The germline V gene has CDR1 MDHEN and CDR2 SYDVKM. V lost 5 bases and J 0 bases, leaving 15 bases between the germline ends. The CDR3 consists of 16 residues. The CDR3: CASSPRSGGSTDTQYF. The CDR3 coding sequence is TGTGCCAGCAGTCCTCGATCAGGTGGGAGCACAGATACGCAGTATTTT.

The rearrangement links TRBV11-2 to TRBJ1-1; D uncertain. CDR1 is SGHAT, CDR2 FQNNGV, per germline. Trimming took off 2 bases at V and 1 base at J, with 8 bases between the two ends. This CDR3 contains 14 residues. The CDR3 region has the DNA TGTGCCAGCAGCTTATCCCCAGGGAACACTGAAGCTTTCTTT. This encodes CASSLSPGNTEAFF.

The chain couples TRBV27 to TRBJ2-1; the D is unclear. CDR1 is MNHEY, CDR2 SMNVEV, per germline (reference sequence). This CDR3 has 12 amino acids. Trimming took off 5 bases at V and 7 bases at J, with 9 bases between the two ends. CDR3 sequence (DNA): TGTGCCAGCAGTCCCTTAATGAATGAGCAGTTCTTC. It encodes CASSPLMNEQFF.

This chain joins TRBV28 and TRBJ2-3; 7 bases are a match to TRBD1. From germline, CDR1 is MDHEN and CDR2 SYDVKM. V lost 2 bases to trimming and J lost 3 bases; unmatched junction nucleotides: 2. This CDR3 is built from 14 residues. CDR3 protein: CASSLVRGTDTQYF. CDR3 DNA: TGTGCCAGCAGTTTAGTCAGGGGGACAGATACGCAGTATTTT.

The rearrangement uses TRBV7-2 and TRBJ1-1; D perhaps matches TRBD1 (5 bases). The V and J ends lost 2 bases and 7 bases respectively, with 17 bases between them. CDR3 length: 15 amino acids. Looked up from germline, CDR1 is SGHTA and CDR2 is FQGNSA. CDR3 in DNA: TGTGCCAGCAGCTTAAACGTATTCAGGGATAATGAAGCTTTCTTT. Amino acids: CASSLNVFRDNEAFF.

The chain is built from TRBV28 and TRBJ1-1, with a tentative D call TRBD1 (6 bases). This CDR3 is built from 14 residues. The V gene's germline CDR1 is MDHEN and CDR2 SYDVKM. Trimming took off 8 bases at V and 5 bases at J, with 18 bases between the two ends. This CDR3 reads CASGTRGDLTEAFF. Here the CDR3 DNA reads TGTGCCAGCGGAACCAGGGGAGATCTTACTGAAGCTTTCTTT.

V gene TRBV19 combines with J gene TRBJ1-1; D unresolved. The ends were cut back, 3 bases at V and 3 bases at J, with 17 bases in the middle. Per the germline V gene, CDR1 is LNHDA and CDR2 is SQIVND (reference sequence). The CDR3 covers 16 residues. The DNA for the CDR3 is TGTGCCAGTAGTATGCTGGTAGGACTTTCTTACACTGAAGCTTTCTTT. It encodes CASSMLVGLSYTEAFF.

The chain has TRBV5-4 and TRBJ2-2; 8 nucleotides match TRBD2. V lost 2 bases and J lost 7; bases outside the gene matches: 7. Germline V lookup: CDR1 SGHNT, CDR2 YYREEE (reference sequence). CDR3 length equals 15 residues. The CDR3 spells CASSLQREWNGELFF. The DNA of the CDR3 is TGTGCCAGCAGCTTACAGCGGGAGTGGAACGGGGAGCTGTTTTTT. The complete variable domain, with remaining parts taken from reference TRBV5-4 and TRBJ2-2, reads ETGVTQSPTHLIKTRGQQVTLRCSSQSGHNTVSWYQQALGQGPQFIFQYYREEENGRGNFPPRFSGLQFPNYSSELNVNALELDDSALYLCASSLQREWNGELFFGEGSRLTVL.

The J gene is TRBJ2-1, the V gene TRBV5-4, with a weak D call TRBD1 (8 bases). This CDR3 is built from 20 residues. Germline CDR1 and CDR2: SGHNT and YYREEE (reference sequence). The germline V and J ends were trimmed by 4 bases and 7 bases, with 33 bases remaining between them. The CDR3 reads CASSPGSQGAGASGINEQFF. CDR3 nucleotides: TGTGCCAGCAGCCCCGGGTCCCAGGGGGCAGGGGCTAGCGGAATTAATGAGCAGTTCTTC. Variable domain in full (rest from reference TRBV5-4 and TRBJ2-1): ETGVTQSPTHLIKTRGQQVTLRCSSQSGHNTVSWYQQALGQGPQFIFQYYREEENGRGNFPPRFSGLQFPNYSSELNVNALELDDSALYLCASSPGSQGAGASGINEQFFGPGTRLTVL.

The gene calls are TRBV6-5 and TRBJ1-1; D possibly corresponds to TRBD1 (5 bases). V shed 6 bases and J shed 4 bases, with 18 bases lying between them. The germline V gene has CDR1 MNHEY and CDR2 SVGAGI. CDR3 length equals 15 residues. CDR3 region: CASSPGHSSLTEAFF. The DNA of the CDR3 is TGTGCCAGCAGCCCAGGACATAGCTCGCTCACTGAAGCTTTCTTT.

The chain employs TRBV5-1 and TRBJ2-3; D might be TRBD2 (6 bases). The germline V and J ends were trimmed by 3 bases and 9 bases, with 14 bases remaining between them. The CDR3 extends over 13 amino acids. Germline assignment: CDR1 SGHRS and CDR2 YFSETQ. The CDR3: CASSWDSGPTQYF. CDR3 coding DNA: TGCGCCAGCAGCTGGGACTCGGGCCCCACGCAGTATTTT.

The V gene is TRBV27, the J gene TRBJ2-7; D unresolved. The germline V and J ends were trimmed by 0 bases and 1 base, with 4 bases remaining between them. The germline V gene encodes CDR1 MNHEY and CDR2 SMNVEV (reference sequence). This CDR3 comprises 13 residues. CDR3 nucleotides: TGTGCCAGCAGTTTATCGGAGTCCTACGAGCAGTACTTC. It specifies CASSLSESYEQYF.

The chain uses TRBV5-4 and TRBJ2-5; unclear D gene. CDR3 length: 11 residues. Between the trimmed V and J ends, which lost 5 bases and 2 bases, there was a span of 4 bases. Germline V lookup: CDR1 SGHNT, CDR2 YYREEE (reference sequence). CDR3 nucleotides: TGTGCCAGCAGTCTGCAAGAGACCCAGTACTTC. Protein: CASSLQETQYF.

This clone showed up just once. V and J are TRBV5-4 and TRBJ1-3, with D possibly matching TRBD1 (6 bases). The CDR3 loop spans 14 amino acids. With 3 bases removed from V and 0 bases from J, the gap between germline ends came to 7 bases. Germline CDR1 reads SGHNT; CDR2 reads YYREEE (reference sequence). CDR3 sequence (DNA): TGTGCCAGCAGCTGGGGACACTCTGGAAACACCATATATTTT. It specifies CASSWGHSGNTIYF.

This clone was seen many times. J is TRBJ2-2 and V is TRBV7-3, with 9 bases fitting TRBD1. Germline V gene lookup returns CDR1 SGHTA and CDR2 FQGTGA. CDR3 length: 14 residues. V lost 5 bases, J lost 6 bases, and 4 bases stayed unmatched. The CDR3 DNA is TGTGCCAGCAGCCCGCGGGACAGGGCCGGGGAGCTGTTTTTT. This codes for CASSPRDRAGELFF.

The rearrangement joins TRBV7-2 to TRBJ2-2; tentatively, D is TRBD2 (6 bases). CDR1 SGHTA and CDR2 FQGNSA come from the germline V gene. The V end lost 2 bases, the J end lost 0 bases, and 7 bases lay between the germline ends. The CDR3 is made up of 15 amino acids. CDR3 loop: CASSLWGANTGELFF. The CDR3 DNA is TGTGCCAGCAGCTTATGGGGGGCGAACACCGGGGAGCTGTTTTTT.

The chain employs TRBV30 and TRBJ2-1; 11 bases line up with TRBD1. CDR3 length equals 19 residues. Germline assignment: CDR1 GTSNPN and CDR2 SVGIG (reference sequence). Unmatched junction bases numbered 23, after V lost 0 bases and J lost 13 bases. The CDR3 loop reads CAWSVSSRDRGKLGEPQFF. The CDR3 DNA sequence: TGTGCCTGGAGTGTATCAAGCCGGGACAGGGGGAAGCTAGGGGAACCTCAGTTCTTC.

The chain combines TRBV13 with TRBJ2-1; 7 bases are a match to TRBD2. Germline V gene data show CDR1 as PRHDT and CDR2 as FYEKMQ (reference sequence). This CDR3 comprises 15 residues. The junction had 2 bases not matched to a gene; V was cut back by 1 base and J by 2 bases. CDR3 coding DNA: TGTGCCAGCAGCTTAGCAGCGGGGCCCTACAATGAGCAGTTCTTC. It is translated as CASSLAAGPYNEQFF.

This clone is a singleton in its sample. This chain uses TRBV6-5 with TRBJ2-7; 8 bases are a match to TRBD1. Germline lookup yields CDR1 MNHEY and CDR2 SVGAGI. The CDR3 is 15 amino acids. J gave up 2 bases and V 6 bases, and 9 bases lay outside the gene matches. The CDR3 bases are TGTGCCAGCAGAACGACAGGGGCTGGCACCTACGAGCAGTACTTC. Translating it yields CASRTTGAGTYEQYF.

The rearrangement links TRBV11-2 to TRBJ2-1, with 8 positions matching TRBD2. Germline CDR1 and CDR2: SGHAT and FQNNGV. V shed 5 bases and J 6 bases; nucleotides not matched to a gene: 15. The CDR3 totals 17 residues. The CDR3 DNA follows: TGTGCCAGCAGCGCATATTTAGCGGGACTAGTGGGCAATGAGCAGTTCTTC. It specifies CASSAYLAGLVGNEQFF.

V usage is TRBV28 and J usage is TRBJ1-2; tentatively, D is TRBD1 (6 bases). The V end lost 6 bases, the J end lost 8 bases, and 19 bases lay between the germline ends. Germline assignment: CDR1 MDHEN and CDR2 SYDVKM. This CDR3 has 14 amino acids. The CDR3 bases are TGTGCCAGCAGCGATACAGGGACATCTATGGGCTACACCTTC. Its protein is CASSDTGTSMGYTF.

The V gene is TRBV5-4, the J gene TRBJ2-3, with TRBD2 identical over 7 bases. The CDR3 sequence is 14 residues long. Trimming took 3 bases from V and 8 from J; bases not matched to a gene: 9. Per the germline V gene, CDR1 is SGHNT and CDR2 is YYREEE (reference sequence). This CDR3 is CASSYNEREGTQYF. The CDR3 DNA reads TGTGCCAGCAGCTATAATGAGCGGGAAGGTACGCAGTATTTT. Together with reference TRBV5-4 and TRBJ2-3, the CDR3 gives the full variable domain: ETGVTQSPTHLIKTRGQQVTLRCSSQSGHNTVSWYQQALGQGPQFIFQYYREEENGRGNFPPRFSGLQFPNYSSELNVNALELDDSALYLCASSYNEREGTQYFGPGTRLTVL.